Only a few counts were recorded for the clone carrying this T cell receptor beta chain. Antigen unknown. The data derive from a study of graft-versus-host responses after intestinal transplantation. Overall study: Every recipient underwent anti-thymocyte globulin induction, then tacrolimus and steroids for approximately 3 years. Study-level points and caveats: The marrow of recipients harbored GvH clones, and ileum or blood showed some of them first. Levels of circulating GvH clones at their peak were associated with early post-transplant HvG declines.

In germline, CDR1 is SGHNT, CDR2 YYREEE (reference sequence). V was pared by 1 base and J by 1 base, with 7 bases of the junction left unmatched. This CDR3 comprises 17 residues. The data were produced by immunoSEQ multiplex PCR, yet TCRdb's version contains in-frame clones alone and is incomplete. The sample has about 120,000 clones, less than 95% seen once. The sequence was collected from a human donor who received an intestinal transplant. V and J are TRBV5-4 and TRBJ1-3, with TRBD1 matching 8 bases. Sequenced material: unstimulated CD4+ T cells sorted from spleen or lymph node cells, taken before intestinal transplant. In DNA, the CDR3 is TGTGCCAGCAGCTTGTTGGGACAGGTGGATTCTGGAAACACCATATATTTT. This sequence encodes CASSLLGQVDSGNTIYF.